This T cell receptor beta chain was sequenced in a study of blood T cell repertoires in COVID-19. For the study at large: Both acute and convalescent COVID-19 samples were obtained from the United States, Italy and Spain.

Here immunoSEQ multiplex PCR was the method, and the copy in TCRdb shows in-frame clones only, minus some. The data show roughly 200,000 clones, approximately 83% seen once. The source of this sequence is a man aged 45-65 years with active or convalescent COVID-19. The sequenced sample consisted of peripheral blood.

The CDR3 DNA is TGTGCCAGCAGCAGGGGGACGCAACAACACAATGAAAAACTGTTTTTT. Translating it yields CASSRGTQQHNEKLFF. The V call is TRBV9, the J call TRBJ1-4; TRBD1 might be the D (6 bases). The CDR3 has 16 amino acids. Trimming stripped 4 bases from V and 5 bases from J, with 18 bases between. Germline V CDR1 and CDR2: SGDLS, YYNGEE.